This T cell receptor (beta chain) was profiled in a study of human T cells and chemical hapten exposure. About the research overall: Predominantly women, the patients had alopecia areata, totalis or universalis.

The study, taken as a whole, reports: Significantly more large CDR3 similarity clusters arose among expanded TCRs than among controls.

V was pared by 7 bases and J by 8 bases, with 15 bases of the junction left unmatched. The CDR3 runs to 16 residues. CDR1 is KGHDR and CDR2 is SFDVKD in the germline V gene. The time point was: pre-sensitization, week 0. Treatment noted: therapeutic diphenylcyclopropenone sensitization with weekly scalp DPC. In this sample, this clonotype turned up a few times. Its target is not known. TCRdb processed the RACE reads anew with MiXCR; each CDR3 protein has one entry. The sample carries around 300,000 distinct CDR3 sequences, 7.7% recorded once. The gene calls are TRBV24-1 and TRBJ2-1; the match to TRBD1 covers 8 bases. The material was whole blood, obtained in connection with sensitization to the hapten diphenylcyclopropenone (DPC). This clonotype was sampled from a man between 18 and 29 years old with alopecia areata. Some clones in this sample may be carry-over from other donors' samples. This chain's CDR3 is CATSKQGAGVSDEQFF. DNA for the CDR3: TGTGCCACCAGCAAGCAGGGGGCTGGTGTCTCGGATGAGCAGTTCTTC.